These 29 T cell receptor beta chains originate from one sample sequenced in a study of cytomegalovirus exposure and HLA in healthy donors. Primers: 60 Vbeta forward and 13 Jbeta reverse. Method: immunoSEQ multiplex PCR; TCRdb's copy keeps in-frame clones and lacks some. Found here are over 30,000 clones, roughly 67% of them singletons; the top ten hold around 10%. Sequencing was carried out using PBMCs. Receptors were obtained from a man aged 35-49 years in good health and CMV-seropositive.

A word on this clone: A read error may produce the germline difference seen at one junction end. The chain carries TRBV30 and TRBJ2-1; 8 positions match TRBD2. This CDR3 is built from 13 residues. Germline V CDR1 and CDR2: GTSNPN, SVGIG (reference sequence). This CDR3 is CAFFETSVRGRIF. The CDR3 coding sequence is TGTGCCTTTTTTGAGACTAGCGTGCGCGGCAGGATCTTC.

The CDR3 protein is CASSLTPRDNSPLHF. CDR3 DNA: TGTGCCAGCAGCTTAACTCCGAGGGATAATTCACCCCTCCACTTT. This chain links TRBV7-3 with TRBJ1-6; D gene uncertain. Per germline, CDR1 SGHTA and CDR2 FQGTGA. Trimming took 0 bases from V and 5 from J, leaving 8 bases between them. The CDR3 has 15 residues.

The chain carries TRBV4-2 and TRBJ2-5, with 8 bases identical to TRBD2. This CDR3 comprises 15 residues. Germline CDR1 LGHNA, CDR2 YNFKEQ. Trimming took 0 bases from V and 6 from J; bases not matched to a gene: 6. CDR3 residues: CASSQDGGDLKTQYF. In DNA, the CDR3 is TGTGCCAGCAGCCAAGACGGGGGGGATTTGAAGACCCAGTACTTC.

The genes are TRBV5-6 and TRBJ2-7, with TRBD2 as a possible D gene (6 bases). Trimming shortened V by 4 bases and J by 0 bases, and 14 bases separated the two germline ends. Germline V CDR1 and CDR2: SGHDT, YYEEEE. There are 15 residues in the CDR3. The CDR3 bases are TGTGCCAGCAGCGTGGCCGGGAGAGTCTCCTACGAGCAGTACTTC. Encoded protein: CASSVAGRVSYEQYF. The full variable domain, with the rest looked up from reference TRBV5-6 and TRBJ2-7, is DAGVTQSPTHLIKTRGQQVTLRCSPKSGHDTVSWYQQALGQGPQFIFQYYEEEERQRGNFPDRFSGHQFPNYSSELNVNALLLGDSALYLCASSVAGRVSYEQYFGPGTRLTVT.

This clone came up once. The CDR3 region has the DNA TGTGCCAGCAGCAGGGGACAGTTAAACACCATATATTTT. Translating gives CASSRGQLNTIYF. V is TRBV13 and J is TRBJ1-3; 7 nucleotides agree with TRBD1. J lost 6 bases, V lost 5 bases, and 4 bases had no gene match. Germline V gene lookup returns CDR1 PRHDT and CDR2 FYEKMQ (reference sequence). CDR3 size: 13 residues.

This chain joins TRBV15 and TRBJ2-1; 9 nucleotides line up with TRBD2. This CDR3 spans 16 amino acids. The junction had 9 bases not matched to a gene; V was cut back by 1 base and J by 8 bases. From germline, CDR1 is LNHNV and CDR2 YYDKDF (reference sequence). CDR3 sequence: CATSRGGGLALDEQFF. CDR3 in DNA: TGTGCCACCAGCAGAGGGGGGGGACTAGCTTTAGATGAGCAGTTCTTC.

CDR3 nucleotides: TGTGCCAGCAGCAAGCCCGGGACAGGGACTTCCACCGGGGAGCTGTTTTTT. Protein product: CASSKPGTGTSTGELFF. The rearrangement joins TRBV9 to TRBJ2-2, with 9 bases aligning to TRBD1. With V trimmed by 4 bases and J by 4 bases, 11 bases remained unmatched. CDR3 length equals 17 residues. Germline CDR1 and CDR2: SGDLS and YYNGEE.

This clone was picked up a small number of times. The J gene is TRBJ2-3, the V gene TRBV25-1, with TRBD2 matching 8 bases. There are 16 residues in the CDR3. Germline CDR1 MGHDK, CDR2 SYGVNS. Germline trimming cut 2 bases from V and 4 bases from J; bases unmatched to any gene: 8. CDR3 amino acids: CASSEGRGALSDTQYF. The CDR3 nucleotides read TGTGCCAGCAGTGAAGGGCGGGGGGCATTGTCAGATACGCAGTATTTT.

The rearrangement links TRBV30 to TRBJ1-1, with 8 bases lining up with TRBD1. CDR1 GTSNPN and CDR2 SVGIG come from the germline V gene (reference sequence). Trimming took 3 bases from V and 4 from J; bases not matched to a gene: 4. The CDR3 sequence is 13 residues long. CDR3 sequence (DNA): TGTGCCTGGAGCTTACAGGGGGGCACTGAAGCTTTCTTT. Encoded protein: CAWSLQGGTEAFF.

This clone was seen a handful of times. The rearrangement links TRBV28 to TRBJ1-3; D is ambiguous. With 8 bases removed from V and 2 bases from J, the gap between germline ends came to 19 bases. This CDR3 contains 16 residues. Germline V CDR1 and CDR2: MDHEN, SYDVKM. The chain's CDR3 is CASAAVGGYAGNTIYF. The CDR3 DNA sequence: TGTGCCAGCGCCGCGGTGGGCGGGTACGCTGGAAACACCATATATTTT.

The V gene is TRBV9, the J gene TRBJ2-7; D is unclear. From germline, CDR1 is SGDLS and CDR2 YYNGEE. The CDR3 consists of 14 residues. Trimming cost V 2 bases and J 6 bases, with 15 bases left between them. The CDR3 reads CASSVQAALGEQYF. CDR3 coding DNA: TGTGCCAGCAGCGTGCAGGCCGCCCTTGGCGAGCAGTACTTC.

In DNA, the CDR3 is TGTGCCAGCAGCTTGGCACAGGGGGGAATCACCTACGAGCAGTACTTC. This gives the protein CASSLAQGGITYEQYF. The V gene is TRBV5-4, the J gene TRBJ2-7; TRBD1 matches 8 bases. CDR1 is SGHNT, CDR2 YYREEE, per germline (reference sequence). The CDR3 spans 16 residues. J was trimmed by 2 bases and V by 0 bases; bases with no gene match: 7. Full variable domain (remainder filled in from reference TRBV5-4 and TRBJ2-7): ETGVTQSPTHLIKTRGQQVTLRCSSQSGHNTVSWYQQALGQGPQFIFQYYREEENGRGNFPPRFSGLQFPNYSSELNVNALELDDSALYLCASSLAQGGITYEQYFGPGTRLTVT.

This clone was counted only a few times. V usage is TRBV5-4 and J usage is TRBJ2-5, with D perhaps matching TRBD1 (6 bases). The length of the CDR3 is 16 residues. V lost 6 bases and J 3 bases, leaving 21 bases between the germline ends. Germline V gene sequence: CDR1 SGHNT, CDR2 YYREEE (reference sequence). The CDR3 coding sequence is TGTGCCAGCAACAACAGGGTTTCGGTGGGAAAAGAGACCCAGTACTTC. Its translation: CASNNRVSVGKETQYF.

The rearrangement links TRBV7-7 to TRBJ2-2; tentatively, D is TRBD2 (6 bases). There are 15 residues in the CDR3. V lost 5 bases and J 2 bases, leaving 12 bases between the germline ends. Germline CDR1 SSHAT, CDR2 FNYEAQ (reference sequence). CDR3 sequence: CASSPLAGNTGELFF. The CDR3 bases are TGTGCCAGCAGCCCCCTCGCGGGAAACACCGGGGAGCTGTTTTTT.

The gene calls are TRBV7-9 and TRBJ1-6, with 9 bases matching TRBD1. V trimming: 5 bases; J trimming: 7 bases; junction bases outside the gene matches: 6. This CDR3 contains 15 residues. CDR1 and CDR2 (germline): SEHNR, FQNEAQ (reference sequence). Written as DNA, the CDR3 is TGTGCCAGCAGCGAGGGACAGGGCGGAAATTCACCCCTCCACTTT. It is translated as CASSEGQGGNSPLHF.

The V gene is TRBV7-9, the J gene TRBJ2-7, with 11 bases identical to TRBD1. V shed 6 bases and J 5 bases; nucleotides not matched to a gene: 6. CDR1 and CDR2 from the germline V gene are SEHNR and FQNEAQ (reference sequence). The length of the CDR3 is 14 residues. The CDR3 sequence is CASRGDRGSDEQYF. CDR3 nucleotide sequence: TGTGCCAGCAGAGGGGACAGGGGGTCCGACGAGCAGTACTTC.

CDR3 coding DNA: TGTGCCAGCAGCTTAGCCTCGGCGAGGTCCTACAATGAGCAGTTCTTC. It yields the protein CASSLASARSYNEQFF. The chain carries TRBV7-6 and TRBJ2-1; no clear D. The V and J ends lost 0 bases and 1 base respectively, with 10 bases between them. CDR1 is SGHVS, CDR2 FNYEAQ, per germline. This CDR3 comprises 16 residues.

This chain uses TRBV6-5 with TRBJ2-1; D is possibly TRBD2 (7 bases). Germline CDR1 is MNHEY and CDR2 is SVGAGI. The CDR3 length is 15 residues. V was clipped by 2 bases and J by 7 bases, with 15 bases between them. The CDR3: CASSYVGGPRNEQFF. DNA of the CDR3: TGTGCCAGCAGTTACGTCGGGGGGCCCCGTAATGAGCAGTTCTTC.

The genes are TRBV2 and TRBJ2-1; D possibly corresponds to TRBD1 (7 bases). The V and J ends lost 2 bases and 12 bases respectively, with 14 bases between them. The length of the CDR3 is 13 residues. Per germline, CDR1 SNHLY and CDR2 FYNNEI. In DNA, the CDR3 is TGTGCCAGCAGTGAAACCTCGCAGGGGGGGCAGTTCTTC. Its protein product is CASSETSQGGQFF.

Written as DNA, the CDR3 is TGTGCCAGCAGCTTAGGGGACAGGCGTGAAGAGCAGTACTTC. Translating gives CASSLGDRREEQYF. The chain recombines TRBV11-2 with TRBJ2-5; 8 bases are a match to TRBD1. Germline CDR1 and CDR2: SGHAT and FQNNGV. This CDR3 has 14 residues. V lost 1 base to trimming and J lost 11 bases; unmatched junction nucleotides: 9.

The rearrangement uses TRBV5-1 and TRBJ2-2; 9 bases align to TRBD1. CDR1 is SGHRS and CDR2 is YFSETQ in the germline V gene. With V trimmed by 5 bases and J by 4 bases, 3 bases remained unmatched. This CDR3 comprises 14 residues. In nucleotides, the CDR3 is TGCGCCAGCAGGGGACAGGGCTTCACCGGGGAGCTGTTTTTT. Protein: CASRGQGFTGELFF.

This clone occurred a few times. CDR3 DNA: TGTGCCAGCAGCTTAGCAGGGCCCGGGGAGCTGTTTTTT. It translates to CASSLAGPGELFF. The rearrangement uses TRBV7-3 and TRBJ2-2; maybe TRBD1 (5 bases). This CDR3 has 13 amino acids. Germline V CDR1 and CDR2: SGHTA, FQGTGA. Trimming shortened V by 2 bases and J by 6 bases, and 7 bases separated the two germline ends. Supplemented by reference TRBV7-3 and TRBJ2-2, the full variable domain reads GAGVSQTPSNKVTEKGKYVELRCDPISGHTALYWYRQSLGQGPEFLIYFQGTGAADDSGLPNDRFFAVRPEGSVSTLKIQRTERGDSAVYLCASSLAGPGELFFGEGSRLTVL.

The chain employs TRBV9 and TRBJ1-2; 9 bases are a match to TRBD1. The junction had 2 bases not matched to a gene; V was cut back by 3 bases and J by 2 bases. CDR1 is SGDLS and CDR2 is YYNGEE in the germline V gene. This CDR3 is built from 14 residues. The CDR3 DNA is TGTGCCAGCAGCGCCGGACAGGGGAACTATGGCTACACCTTC. Encoded protein: CASSAGQGNYGYTF.

V gene TRBV5-1 combines with J gene TRBJ1-3; D unresolved. Deletions cut 4 bases from V and 0 bases from J, with 11 bases between. Per germline, CDR1 SGHRS and CDR2 YFSETQ. The CDR3 runs 15 residues. The chain's CDR3 is CASSLGSPSGNTIYF. Here the CDR3 DNA reads TGCGCCAGCAGCCTCGGGTCCCCCTCTGGAAACACCATATATTTT.

This sequence joins TRBV5-1 and TRBJ2-3, with 12 bases fitting TRBD2. The V gene's germline CDR1 is SGHRS and CDR2 YFSETQ. The J segment lost 4 bases and the V segment lost 4 bases, leaving 4 bases of the junction unmatched. CDR3 length: 15 residues. The CDR3 DNA sequence: TGCGCCAGCAGCAGACTAGCGGGGGATGCAGATACGCAGTATTTT. Translated, it gives CASSRLAGDADTQYF.

This clone was picked up a small number of times. V and J are TRBV5-4 and TRBJ2-5; D possibly corresponds to TRBD1 (5 bases). The CDR3 totals 15 residues. V was pared by 0 bases and J by 2 bases, with 11 bases between. Germline V gene data show CDR1 as SGHNT and CDR2 as YYREEE (reference sequence). CDR3: CASSLEGVRQETQYF. CDR3 nucleotide sequence: TGTGCCAGCAGCTTGGAAGGGGTAAGGCAAGAGACCCAGTACTTC. The whole variable domain, remainder taken from reference TRBV5-4 and TRBJ2-5, is ETGVTQSPTHLIKTRGQQVTLRCSSQSGHNTVSWYQQALGQGPQFIFQYYREEENGRGNFPPRFSGLQFPNYSSELNVNALELDDSALYLCASSLEGVRQETQYFGPGTRLLVL.

The rearrangement uses TRBV5-1 and TRBJ2-7; 11 bases are a match to TRBD1. Germline V gene lookup returns CDR1 SGHRS and CDR2 YFSETQ. The CDR3 length is 19 residues. Germline trimming cut 5 bases from V and 2 bases from J; bases unmatched to any gene: 18. CDR3 in amino acids: CASSATRDRGWVPPYEQYF. CDR3 DNA sequence: TGCGCCAGCAGTGCGACCCGGGACAGGGGGTGGGTCCCTCCCTACGAGCAGTACTTC. Combining the CDR3 with reference TRBV5-1 and TRBJ2-7 gives the whole variable domain KAGVTQTPRYLIKTRGQQVTLSCSPISGHRSVSWYQQTPGQGLQFLFEYFSETQRNKGNFPGRFSGRQFSNSRSEMNVSTLELGDSALYLCASSATRDRGWVPPYEQYFGPGTRLTVT.

The chain carries TRBV6-1 and TRBJ1-5, with D perhaps matching TRBD1 (5 bases). The V gene lost 5 bases and the J gene lost 6 bases, with 11 bases spanning the gap. CDR1 is MNHNS and CDR2 is SASEGT in the germline V gene. The CDR3 length is 13 residues. The CDR3: CASSLRDSQPQHF. CDR3 nucleotides: TGTGCCAGCAGTCTTCGGGACTCTCAGCCCCAGCATTTT.

CDR3 loop: CAIAGGRTGELFF. CDR3 in DNA: TGTGCCATAGCGGGGGGGCGCACCGGGGAGCTGTTTTTT. This rearrangement joins TRBV7-7 to TRBJ2-2; 11 nucleotides line up with TRBD2. Losses at the gene ends were 10 bases for V and 4 bases for J; bases not matched to a gene: 2. CDR3 length equals 13 residues. Per the germline V gene, CDR1 is SSHAT and CDR2 is FNYEAQ (reference sequence).